These 32 T cell receptor beta chains were sequenced from one sample in a study of shared clonotypes between healthy human individuals. Sequencing used immunoSEQ multiplex PCR; TCRdb keeps in-frame clones, though not all of them. The data hold more than 850,000 clones, with around three quarters observed a single time. The specimen sequenced was memory CD4+ T cells from PBMCs. The subset is: CD45RA-negative fraction. The receptors were gathered from a man younger than 35 in good health. Some clones in this sample may be carry-over from other donors' samples.

V usage is TRBV5-1 and J usage is TRBJ2-7; D not resolved. CDR1 and CDR2 (germline): SGHRS, YFSETQ. The CDR3 runs 13 residues. Trimming pared 0 bases from V and 5 bases from J, leaving 9 bases between. Here the CDR3 reads CASSLASPNEQYF. The CDR3, as DNA: TGCGCCAGCAGCTTGGCCTCGCCCAACGAGCAGTACTTC.

This chain links TRBV27 with TRBJ2-1; possibly TRBD1 for D (6 bases). The CDR3 has 14 amino acids. Germline lookup yields CDR1 MNHEY and CDR2 SMNVEV (reference sequence). The germline V and J ends were trimmed by 6 bases and 8 bases, with 17 bases remaining between them. The CDR3 DNA reads TGTGCCAGCAGGAACTTCAGACAGGTCGATGAGCAGTTCTTC. Its translation: CASRNFRQVDEQFF.

The V gene is TRBV19, the J gene TRBJ1-5, with a tentative D call TRBD1 (5 bases). The CDR3 consists of 16 residues. Looked up from germline, CDR1 is LNHDA and CDR2 is SQIVND (reference sequence). V lost 4 bases and J 9 bases, leaving 22 bases between the germline ends. DNA of the CDR3: TGTGCCAGTAGTACCGAGACAGCCCGGGCAAGGTGGCCCCAGCATTTT. This translates into CASSTETARARWPQHF.

The chain joins TRBV15 to TRBJ2-2; no clear D. Deletions cut 3 bases from V and 7 bases from J, with 3 bases between. This CDR3 contains 11 residues. CDR1 is LNHNV and CDR2 is YYDKDF in the germline V gene (reference sequence). The CDR3 nucleotides read TGTGCCACCAGCAGGAACGGGGAGCTGTTTTTT. This codes for CATSRNGELFF.

This clone was observed a single time. This sequence joins TRBV11-2 and TRBJ2-5; D call uncertain. The CDR3 is 12 amino acids. Germline V gene data show CDR1 as SGHAT and CDR2 as FQNNGV. V lost 7 bases to trimming and J lost 5 bases, with 11 bases between them. The DNA of the CDR3 is TGTGCCAGCATTCCATGCCCGGAGACCCAGTACTTC. It codes for CASIPCPETQYF.

This clone has a handful of counts. The genes are TRBV6-5 and TRBJ2-3; D is ambiguous. The CDR3 has 14 residues. Trimming removed 1 base from V and 4 bases from J, with 9 bases in between. Germline CDR1 reads MNHEY; CDR2 reads SVGAGI. CDR3: CASSYLGVSDTQYF. CDR3 DNA sequence: TGTGCCAGCAGTTACTTGGGCGTTTCAGATACGCAGTATTTT.

The chain combines TRBV6-5 with TRBJ2-7; 7 nucleotides line up with TRBD2. Germline CDR1 is MNHEY and CDR2 is SVGAGI. The trim removed 11 bases at V and 2 bases at J, leaving 9 bases unmatched. This CDR3 region has 13 residues. The DNA of the CDR3 is TGTGCCGTGGGGGGGGACGCCACCTACGAGCAGTACTTC. The encoded protein is CAVGGDATYEQYF.

Remarks on this clone: Given a much more abundant clone one base away, this may be a read error. Other DNA sequences in this specimen translate into the identical CDR3. V and J are TRBV2 and TRBJ1-5, with D possibly being TRBD1 (5 bases). V was cut by 5 bases and J by 4 bases, with 6 bases left in between. This CDR3 has 12 amino acids. CDR1 and CDR2 from the germline V gene are SNHLY and FYNNEI. Written as DNA, the CDR3 is TGTGCCAGCAGTCGGGGGAATCAGCCCCAGCATTTT. The encoded protein is CASSRGNQPQHF.

The table lists this clone with a few counts. V usage is TRBV30 and J usage is TRBJ2-2; 9 bases fit TRBD2. The germline V gene has CDR1 GTSNPN and CDR2 SVGIG (reference sequence). With V trimmed by 6 bases and J by 4 bases, 3 bases remained unmatched. The CDR3 runs to 13 residues. CDR3 loop: CACQREVTGELFF. As DNA, the CDR3 is TGTGCCTGTCAGCGGGAGGTCACCGGGGAGCTGTTTTTT.

The chain is built from TRBV28 and TRBJ2-7; D is ambiguous. Trimming stripped 5 bases from V and 0 bases from J, with 14 bases between. In germline, CDR1 is MDHEN, CDR2 SYDVKM. The CDR3 runs to 15 residues. The CDR3 DNA reads as TGTGCCAGCAGTGACTGGGGTACCTTCTCCTACGAGCAGTACTTC. It encodes CASSDWGTFSYEQYF.

This clone was counted between two and nine times. The V gene is TRBV25-1, the J gene TRBJ2-1, with 14 bases identical to TRBD2. CDR1 is MGHDK, CDR2 SYGVNS, per germline. Unmatched junction bases numbered 14, after V lost 7 bases and J lost 9 bases. The length of the CDR3 is 17 residues. The DNA for the CDR3 is TGTGCCAGCAACCCCGCTCGACTAGCGGGAGGGCCCGGTGAGCAGTTCTTC. Its translation: CASNPARLAGGPGEQFF.

The genes are TRBV9 and TRBJ2-7; TRBD2 matches at 8 bases. The CDR3 is 14 residues long. Germline V gives CDR1 SGDLS, CDR2 YYNGEE. V lost 4 bases and J lost 3; bases outside the gene matches: 6. The CDR3 region has the DNA TGTGCCAGCAGCCTTAGCGGGACCCACTACGAGCAGTACTTC. Translating it yields CASSLSGTHYEQYF.

The CDR3 loop reads CAWSGPGTGPNQPQHF. Written as DNA, the CDR3 is TGTGCCTGGAGTGGTCCCGGGACAGGGCCCAATCAGCCCCAGCATTTT. The chain couples TRBV30 to TRBJ1-5, with 9 bases aligning to TRBD1. Trimming at V came to 1 base and at J to 3 bases, leaving 7 bases not matched to a gene. The CDR3 has 16 amino acids. Germline V lookup: CDR1 GTSNPN, CDR2 SVGIG (reference sequence).

This clone occurred a few times. V is TRBV11-2 and J is TRBJ2-1; 8 bases fit TRBD1. Germline-derived CDR1 and CDR2 are SGHAT and FQNNGV. With V trimmed by 5 bases and J by 6 bases, 12 bases remained unmatched. The CDR3 spans 16 residues. DNA for the CDR3: TGTGCCAGCAGCCTGATCGCAGGGGGCCGCGGCAATGAGCAGTTCTTC. Its translation: CASSLIAGGRGNEQFF. Supplemented by reference TRBV11-2 and TRBJ2-1, the full variable domain reads EAGVAQSPRYKIIEKRQSVAFWCNPISGHATLYWYQQILGQGPKLLIQFQNNGVVDDSQLPKDRFSAERLKGVDSTLKIQPAKLEDSAVYLCASSLIAGGRGNEQFFGPGTRLTVL.

The CDR3 nucleotides read TGTGCCAGTAGTATTTCCTCCGGGACAGGGGCTTTTTCCGGGGAGCTGTTTTTT. Protein product: CASSISSGTGAFSGELFF. V gene TRBV19 combines with J gene TRBJ2-2; TRBD1 agrees at 10 bases. Germline V lookup: CDR1 LNHDA, CDR2 SQIVND (reference sequence). Germline trimming cut 3 bases from V and 6 bases from J; bases unmatched to any gene: 13. The CDR3 has 18 residues.

Concerning this clone itself: A clone one base away is much larger, so this may be a read error. J is TRBJ1-1 and V is TRBV11-2; D unclear. Germline V gene data show CDR1 as SGHAT and CDR2 as FQNNGV. V was cut by 5 bases and J by 1 base, with 5 bases left in between. This CDR3 is 12 amino acids long. CDR3 coding DNA: TGTGCCAGCAGCCTACAGAACACTGAAGCTTTCTTT. Protein sequence: CASSLQNTEAFF. The full variable domain, its missing parts supplied by reference TRBV11-2 and TRBJ1-1, is EAGVAQSPRYKIIEKRQSVAFWCNPISGHATLYWYQQILGQGPKLLIQFQNNGVVDDSQLPKDRFSAERLKGVDSTLKIQPAKLEDSAVYLCASSLQNTEAFFGQGTRLTVV.

Notes on this clone: Different DNA sequences within this sample yield the same CDR3. The chain joins TRBV10-3 to TRBJ2-7; D gene uncertain. The V gene lost 0 bases and the J gene lost 2 bases, with 8 bases spanning the gap. The CDR3 is made up of 14 amino acids. Looked up from germline, CDR1 is ENHRY and CDR2 is SYGVKD. The chain's CDR3 is CAISESAGPYEQYF. CDR3 sequence (DNA): TGTGCCATCAGTGAGTCGGCAGGACCCTACGAGCAGTACTTC.

V usage is TRBV15 and J usage is TRBJ1-2, with D possibly being TRBD1 (6 bases). This CDR3 comprises 14 residues. Germline lookup yields CDR1 LNHNV and CDR2 YYDKDF (reference sequence). V was trimmed by 0 bases and J by 6 bases, leaving 11 bases between them. This chain's CDR3 is CATSRDLTGDGYTF. The CDR3 nucleotides are TGTGCCACCAGCAGAGATCTGACAGGAGATGGCTACACCTTC. The full variable domain, completed using reference TRBV15 and TRBJ1-2, is DAMVIQNPRYQVTQFGKPVTLSCSQTLNHNVMYWYQQKSSQAPKLLFHYYDKDFNNEADTPDNFQSRRPNTSFCFLDIRSPGLGDTAMYLCATSRDLTGDGYTFGSGTRLTVV.

The V and J genes are TRBV30 and TRBJ2-2, with 8 bases matching TRBD2. With 4 bases clipped from V and 2 bases from J, the junction kept 6 bases outside the gene matches. The CDR3 extends over 15 amino acids. The germline CDR1 and CDR2 sequences are GTSNPN and SVGIG (reference sequence). The CDR3 sequence: CAWTRGTSNTGELFF. Here the CDR3 DNA reads TGTGCCTGGACCCGAGGGACTAGTAACACCGGGGAGCTGTTTTTT. The whole variable domain, remainder taken from reference TRBV30 and TRBJ2-2, is SQTIHQWPATLVQPVGSPLSLECTVEGTSNPNLYWYRQAAGRGLQLLFYSVGIGQISSEVPQNLSASRPQDRQFILSSKKLLLSDSGFYLCAWTRGTSNTGELFFGEGSRLTVL.

The chain combines TRBV11-3 with TRBJ2-5; TRBD1 aligns across 9 bases. The CDR3 sequence is 13 residues long. Germline trimming cut 5 bases from V and 5 bases from J; bases unmatched to any gene: 3. Germline lookup yields CDR1 SGHNT and CDR2 YENEEA. The CDR3 reads CASSLQGAETQYF. The CDR3 nucleotides are TGTGCCAGCAGCCTACAGGGGGCCGAGACCCAGTACTTC. The full variable domain, in which reference TRBV11-3 and TRBJ2-5 provide the parts outside the CDR3, is EAGVVQSPRYKIIEKKQPVAFWCNPISGHNTLYWYLQNLGQGPELLIRYENEEAVDDSQLPKDRFSAERLKGVDSTLKIQPAELGDSAVYLCASSLQGAETQYFGPGTRLLVL.

This chain joins TRBV29-1 and TRBJ2-5, with D unresolved. The CDR3 consists of 15 residues. Germline V CDR1 and CDR2: SQVTM, ANQGSEA. Trimming shortened V by 8 bases and J by 5 bases, and 24 bases separated the two germline ends. CDR3 bases: TGCAGCACCCGGGCGAGCTCAAAATTAGGGGAGACCCAGTACTTC. This codes for CSTRASSKLGETQYF.

Written as DNA, the CDR3 is TGTGCCAGCAGGCCCCGGGGGCGGGAGAAAGCAGAGACCCAGTACTTC. Amino acids: CASRPRGREKAETQYF. This chain connects TRBV27 to TRBJ2-5; D perhaps matches TRBD2 (7 bases). V was cut by 6 bases and J by 4 bases, with 21 bases left in between. Germline assignment: CDR1 MNHEY and CDR2 SMNVEV (reference sequence). The length of the CDR3 is 16 residues.

This chain uses TRBV18 with TRBJ1-1, with D perhaps matching TRBD1 (6 bases). From germline, CDR1 is KGHSH and CDR2 LQKENI. V was clipped by 3 bases and J by 1 base, with 12 bases between them. There are 15 residues in the CDR3. The CDR3 DNA follows: TGTGCCAGCTCACCGGGGGACATTCGGAACACTGAAGCTTTCTTT. This encodes CASSPGDIRNTEAFF.

V usage is TRBV19 and J usage is TRBJ2-2; TRBD1 matches 8 bases. Germline CDR1 LNHDA, CDR2 SQIVND (reference sequence). The trim removed 8 bases at V and 0 bases at J, leaving 8 bases unmatched. The CDR3 consists of 16 residues. The CDR3 here is CASSSRQGSNTGELFF. The CDR3, as DNA: TGTGCCAGTTCCTCCCGACAGGGGTCGAACACCGGGGAGCTGTTTTTT. The full variable domain, with the rest looked up from reference TRBV19 and TRBJ2-2, is DGGITQSPKYLFRKEGQNVTLSCEQNLNHDAMYWYRQDPGQGLRLIYYSQIVNDFQKGDIAEGYSVSREKKESFPLTVTSAQKNPTAFYLCASSSRQGSNTGELFFGEGSRLTVL.

The V call is TRBV19, the J call TRBJ2-7, with a tentative D call TRBD1 (5 bases). Germline CDR1 and CDR2: LNHDA and SQIVND (reference sequence). Trimming took off 5 bases at V and 6 bases at J, with 14 bases between the two ends. CDR3 length: 13 residues. DNA for the CDR3: TGTGCCAGTAGTCACCGATCCCAGGGCGAGCAGTACTTC. Translated, it gives CASSHRSQGEQYF.

A few counts support this clone. The genes are TRBV14 and TRBJ2-2, with D perhaps matching TRBD1 (5 bases). Trimming removed 4 bases at V and 1 base at J, with 10 bases between. The CDR3 is 15 amino acids. The germline gives CDR1 SGHDN, CDR2 FVKESK. In nucleotides, the CDR3 is TGTGCCAGCAGCCGAGGACATTGGAACACCGGGGAGCTGTTTTTT. The encoded protein is CASSRGHWNTGELFF. Full variable domain (outside the CDR3, taken from reference TRBV14 and TRBJ2-2): EAGVTQFPSHSVIEKGQTVTLRCDPISGHDNLYWYRRVMGKEIKFLLHFVKESKQDESGMPNNRFLAERTGGTYSTLKVQPAELEDSGVYFCASSRGHWNTGELFFGEGSRLTVL.

The chain carries TRBV28 and TRBJ2-7; TRBD2 matches 7 bases. V gave up 7 bases and J gave up 3 bases; unmatched junction bases: 9. The CDR3 has 14 residues. CDR1 and CDR2 from the germline V gene are MDHEN and SYDVKM. CDR3 sequence: CASTRPGGSYEQYF. The CDR3 bases are TGTGCCAGCACCCGCCCAGGCGGGAGCTACGAGCAGTACTTC. Using reference TRBV28 and TRBJ2-7 for the parts outside the CDR3, the full variable domain is DVKVTQSSRYLVKRTGEKVFLECVQDMDHENMFWYRQDPGLGLRLIYFSYDVKMKEKGDIPEGYSVSREKKERFSLILESASTNQTSMYLCASTRPGGSYEQYFGPGTRLTVT.

A remark on this clone: The same CDR3 is also encoded by other DNA sequences in this sample. This chain joins TRBV2 and TRBJ1-1; no clear D. In germline, CDR1 is SNHLY, CDR2 FYNNEI. The CDR3 is 14 residues long. V was pared by 4 bases and J by 1 base, with 10 bases between. For the CDR3, the DNA is TGTGCCAGCAGTGCTCAGCAGAGGAACACTGAAGCTTTCTTT. This encodes CASSAQQRNTEAFF.

This sequence joins TRBV10-3 and TRBJ2-1, with 7 bases fitting TRBD1. The J segment lost 2 bases and the V segment lost 6 bases, leaving 7 bases of the junction unmatched. Per germline, CDR1 ENHRY and CDR2 SYGVKD. The CDR3 has 15 amino acids. This CDR3 is CAISERQGTYNEQFF. In DNA form, the CDR3 reads TGTGCCATCAGCGAAAGACAGGGTACCTACAATGAGCAGTTCTTC.

V is TRBV18 and J is TRBJ2-4, with TRBD2 matching 13 bases. The V segment lost 6 bases and the J segment 0 bases; nucleotides outside the gene matches: 8. Germline-derived CDR1 and CDR2 are KGHSH and LQKENI. The CDR3 consists of 18 residues. In nucleotides, the CDR3 is TGTGCCAGCTCCCCGGGACTAGCGGGAAGGGGAGCCAAAAACATTCAGTACTTC. Its translation: CASSPGLAGRGAKNIQYF.

The V and J genes are TRBV7-2 and TRBJ2-3; TRBD2 might be the D (6 bases). This CDR3 comprises 16 residues. CDR1 is SGHTA, CDR2 FQGNSA, per germline. Trimming took 2 bases from V and 1 from J, leaving 13 bases between them. Here the CDR3 reads CASSLRSGLGTDTQYF. DNA for the CDR3: TGTGCCAGCAGCTTAAGGTCGGGACTCGGCACAGATACGCAGTATTTT.

This clone came up a few times. The rearrangement uses TRBV18 and TRBJ2-5, with D perhaps matching TRBD2 (6 bases). CDR3 length: 17 amino acids. Germline V gives CDR1 KGHSH, CDR2 LQKENI. Trimming shortened V by 5 bases and J by 1 base, and 20 bases separated the two germline ends. The CDR3 here is CASSYWSASALQETQYF. CDR3 sequence (DNA): TGTGCCAGCTCATACTGGTCAGCTAGCGCCCTCCAAGAGACCCAGTACTTC.